The clone carrying this T cell receptor (beta chain) has just a few counts. The repertoire was sequenced with immunoSEQ multiplex PCR; TCRdb's copy has only in-frame clones and lacks some. The table lists approximately 150,000 clones, around 84% of them singletons. The data derive from a study of blood T cell repertoires in COVID-19. At the level of the study: Sample material is recorded as cDNA or gDNA derived from T cells, B-cell-depleted T cells, or PBMCs.

The V segment lost 6 bases and the J segment 6 bases; nucleotides outside the gene matches: 15. This CDR3 is 17 amino acids long. CDR1 MGHRA and CDR2 YSYEKL come from the germline V gene. Participants, 18 to 89 years old, spanned fewer than 25 US areas. Recovered participants had two consecutive negative NP/OP PCR tests, healthcare professional clearance, or symptom resolution. V gene TRBV4-1 combines with J gene TRBJ2-1; 9 nucleotides line up with TRBD2. Sequenced input: PBMCs or T cells enriched from blood (not recorded which). The receptor was derived from a man between 35 and 55 years old who had recovered from COVID-19. The CDR3 reads CASRPTGLAGGFNEQFF. CDR3 DNA sequence: TGCGCCAGCAGACCGACTGGCCTCGCGGGGGGGTTCAATGAGCAGTTCTTC.